These 2 T cell receptor beta chains originate from one sample sequenced in a study of vaccination and CD4 T cells after COVID-19. Oncomine TCR Beta short-read sequencing was applied to DNA from cultured CD4+ T cells. TCRdb fed the PCR reads into MiXCR, producing one record per CDR3 protein. The table shows about 26,000 distinct CDR3 sequences, with roughly 52% occurring only once. Regarding treatment: approximately nine-day PBMC culture with coronavirus spike peptide pools or control peptides (ViraFEST assay). What these receptors recognize is not known. Specimen: CD4+ T cells from blood, cultured in vitro, collected before SARS-CoV-2 vaccination. The receptors stem from a human donor who received a COVID-19 vaccine.

This chain uses TRBV20-1 with TRBJ2-1; possibly TRBD2 for D (6 bases). CDR1 and CDR2 from the germline V gene are DFQATT and SNEGSKA (reference sequence). V dropped 0 bases and J dropped 3 bases, with 12 bases sitting between them. The CDR3 covers 15 residues. The CDR3 sequence is CSAREIGGDYNEQFF. The CDR3, as DNA: TGCAGTGCTAGAGAAATAGGCGGGGACTACAATGAGCAGTTCTTC.

The chain is built from TRBV20-1 and TRBJ1-6; D gene ambiguous. The V and J ends lost 0 bases and 7 bases respectively, with 13 bases between them. This CDR3 spans 15 amino acids. The germline CDR1 and CDR2 sequences are DFQATT and SNEGSKA (reference sequence). CDR3 bases: TGCAGTGCTAGAGATCCCCGTCAGCCAAATTCACCCCTCCACTTT. Translating gives CSARDPRQPNSPLHF.